A single sample is the source of the 20 T cell receptor beta chains below, sequenced in a study of T cells after yellow fever vaccination. TCRdb reprocessed the 5' RACE reads via MiXCR and lists one record per CDR3 protein. Counted here are some 550,000 distinct CDR3 sequences, approximately 21% occurring once; the ten biggest clones make up over 11%. The material sequenced was PBMCs, taken 15 days after the yellow fever booster vaccination. These receptors came from a man aged 25-45 years who received the YFV17D yellow fever vaccine.

This chain uses TRBV6-5 with TRBJ2-7, with D maybe TRBD2 (6 bases). CDR3 length equals 14 residues. The germline V gene has CDR1 MNHEY and CDR2 SVGAGI. With 4 bases removed from V and 6 bases from J, the gap between germline ends came to 16 bases. CDR3 loop: CASSFAGSRVEQYF. The CDR3 DNA follows: TGTGCCAGCAGTTTTGCGGGATCGCGGGTCGAGCAGTACTTC.

V and J are TRBV20-1 and TRBJ2-3; D gene ambiguous. The CDR3 is 11 amino acids. Germline CDR1 DFQATT, CDR2 SNEGSKA (reference sequence). Deletions cut 0 bases from V and 5 bases from J, with 3 bases between. The CDR3 nucleotides are TGCAGTGCTAGAGAAAAAGATACGCAGTATTTT. It specifies CSAREKDTQYF.

The chain joins TRBV3-1 to TRBJ1-3, with 9 bases identical to TRBD1. V shed 4 bases, J shed 1 base, and the junction held 2 bases outside the gene matches. Germline V gene data show CDR1 as LGHDT and CDR2 as YNNKEL (reference sequence). The CDR3 is 15 residues long. The CDR3 DNA follows: TGTGCCAGCAGCCCTGGACAGGGGTCTGGAAACACCATATATTTT. It yields the protein CASSPGQGSGNTIYF.

V is TRBV27 and J is TRBJ2-1; the match to TRBD2 covers 13 bases. CDR1 and CDR2 (germline): MNHEY, SMNVEV (reference sequence). The ends lost 6 bases at V and 7 bases at J; junction bases unmatched: 6. The CDR3 is 15 amino acids. The DNA for the CDR3 is TGTGCCAGCAGCGCCGGGACTAGCGGGAATAATGAGCAGTTCTTC. This gives the protein CASSAGTSGNNEQFF.

The V gene is TRBV5-1, the J gene TRBJ1-1; 7 bases agree with TRBD1. The CDR3 extends over 15 amino acids. V dropped 0 bases and J dropped 5; count of bases not matched to a gene: 7. Germline loops: CDR1 SGHRS, CDR2 YFSETQ. The CDR3 DNA is TGCGCCAGCAGCTTGGATGCAGGGGGTCGGACTGAAGCTTTCTTT. Translated: CASSLDAGGRTEAFF.

The chain employs TRBV7-2 and TRBJ2-7; D might be TRBD2 (6 bases). Deletions cut 3 bases from V and 5 bases from J, with 14 bases between. Per germline, CDR1 SGHTA and CDR2 FQGNSA. The CDR3 sequence is 14 residues long. The CDR3 loop is CASSFGGVRNEQYF. The DNA of the CDR3 is TGTGCCAGCAGCTTTGGCGGGGTACGTAACGAGCAGTACTTC. The whole variable domain, remainder taken from reference TRBV7-2 and TRBJ2-7, is GAGVSQSPSNKVTEKGKDVELRCDPISGHTALYWYRQSLGQGLEFLIYFQGNSAPDKSGLPSDRFSAERTGGSVSTLTIQRTQQEDSAVYLCASSFGGVRNEQYFGPGTRLTVT.

The chain joins TRBV4-3 to TRBJ2-5, with 9 bases lining up with TRBD1. Germline CDR1 LGHNA, CDR2 YSLEER. The CDR3 covers 15 residues. V lost 3 bases to trimming and J lost 1 base; unmatched junction nucleotides: 3. Here the CDR3 reads CASSHLGQGQETQYF. In nucleotides, the CDR3 is TGCGCCAGCAGCCACTTGGGACAGGGCCAAGAGACCCAGTACTTC.

This clonotype has a handful of counts. The chain is built from TRBV29-1 and TRBJ2-7, with D possibly matching TRBD1 (6 bases). The CDR3 runs to 11 residues. Germline V CDR1 and CDR2: SQVTM, ANQGSEA. Trimming removed 5 bases from V and 4 bases from J, with 9 bases in between. The CDR3 region is CSVRTAYEQYF. The CDR3 nucleotides read TGCAGCGTTCGGACAGCTTACGAGCAGTACTTC.

The chain is built from TRBV12-3 or TRBV12-4 and TRBJ2-1, with TRBD2 matching over 8 bases. Trimming took 6 bases from V and 4 from J; bases not matched to a gene: 11. This CDR3 has 16 residues. The CDR3 here is CASSSLAGQWYNEQFF. The CDR3 nucleotides are TGTGCCAGCAGCTCATTAGCGGGGCAATGGTACAATGAGCAGTTCTTC.

The rearrangement uses TRBV20-1 and TRBJ2-3, with 11 bases that match TRBD2. After removal of 0 bases from V and 3 bases from J, the junction contained 11 bases not matched to a gene. The CDR3 runs to 18 residues. CDR1 DFQATT and CDR2 SNEGSKA come from the germline V gene (reference sequence). CDR3: CSARDPLTSGSRTDTQYF. CDR3 sequence (DNA): TGCAGTGCTAGAGACCCCCTTACTAGCGGGAGTAGGACAGATACGCAGTATTTT.

The gene calls are TRBV7-8 and TRBJ2-7, with D perhaps matching TRBD1 (5 bases). The germline V gene has CDR1 SGHVS and CDR2 FQNEAQ. The CDR3 runs to 16 residues. V dropped 6 bases and J dropped 0 bases, with 18 bases sitting between them. For the CDR3, the DNA is TGTGCCAGCAGTTCAGGGATTAGCAGATACTCCTACGAGCAGTACTTC. It translates to CASSSGISRYSYEQYF.

This chain uses TRBV14 with TRBJ2-2, with D maybe TRBD2 (5 bases). Germline assignment: CDR1 SGHDN and CDR2 FVKESK. CDR3 length: 15 amino acids. V lost 4 bases to trimming and J lost 1 base, with 10 bases between them. The CDR3 region has the DNA TGTGCCAGCAGCCGAGGGCTACTGAACACCGGGGAGCTGTTTTTT. It specifies CASSRGLLNTGELFF.

The V call is TRBV28, the J call TRBJ2-4; 9 bases are a match to TRBD2. CDR1 is MDHEN and CDR2 is SYDVKM in the germline V gene. The junction had 5 bases not matched to a gene; V was cut back by 6 bases and J by 8 bases. The CDR3 extends over 13 amino acids. The CDR3 coding sequence is TGTGCCAGCAGAGGGGCGGGAGGGGACATTCAGTACTTC. It specifies CASRGAGGDIQYF.

This clonotype was observed a handful of times. V usage is TRBV6-5 and J usage is TRBJ2-1; D unclear. This CDR3 spans 12 amino acids. Trimming took 0 bases from V and 9 from J, leaving 6 bases between them. CDR1 and CDR2 (germline): MNHEY, SVGAGI. The CDR3 spells CASSYSRAEQFF. Here the CDR3 DNA reads TGTGCCAGCAGTTACTCGAGAGCTGAGCAGTTCTTC.

V usage is TRBV5-1 and J usage is TRBJ2-3; D is possibly TRBD1 (7 bases). Per the germline V gene, CDR1 is SGHRS and CDR2 is YFSETQ. This CDR3 has 15 residues. Trimming removed 4 bases from V and 2 bases from J, with 14 bases in between. The CDR3 DNA reads TGCGCCAGCAGCGCTGGACAGGACTACACAGATACGCAGTATTTT. Its protein product is CASSAGQDYTDTQYF.

As concerns this clonotype: It may be a read error: a sequence one base away is much more abundant. The chain links TRBV28 to TRBJ2-4; TRBD2 matches at 9 bases. Germline-derived CDR1 and CDR2 are MDHEN and SYDVKM. The length of the CDR3 is 14 residues. This CDR3 reads CASSLLSGSVIRYF. Written as DNA, the CDR3 is TGTGCCAGCAGTTTGCTTAGCGGGAGTGTCATTCGGTACTTC.

This clonotype was counted a few times. The chain recombines TRBV5-1 with TRBJ2-2; 9 bases fit TRBD1. CDR3 size: 16 residues. Trimming removed 4 bases from V and 1 base from J; junction bases left unmatched: 5. From germline, CDR1 is SGHRS and CDR2 YFSETQ. CDR3 nucleotide sequence: TGCGCCAGCAGCCCTCAGGGACAGGGGAACACCGGGGAGCTGTTTTTT. Its protein product is CASSPQGQGNTGELFF.

The chain links TRBV9 to TRBJ2-7; tentatively, D is TRBD2 (5 bases). Looked up from germline, CDR1 is SGDLS and CDR2 is YYNGEE. V was clipped by 3 bases and J by 6 bases, with 25 bases between them. The CDR3 runs 17 residues. The CDR3 here is CASSATPEGRWVPEQYF. CDR3 sequence (DNA): TGTGCCAGCAGCGCCACTCCCGAGGGCAGGTGGGTCCCCGAGCAGTACTTC.

V usage is TRBV27 and J usage is TRBJ2-1; 9 nucleotides line up with TRBD1. The CDR3 is 16 residues long. Germline V gene data show CDR1 as MNHEY and CDR2 as SMNVEV (reference sequence). Trimming at V came to 9 bases and at J to 5 bases, leaving 14 bases not matched to a gene. CDR3 sequence reads: CASLPLGTGSHNEQFF. CDR3 nucleotide sequence: TGTGCCAGTCTACCACTCGGGACAGGGAGCCACAATGAGCAGTTCTTC.

This clonotype was counted between two and nine times. The CDR3 protein is CATSRRGVPGANVLTF. Written as DNA, the CDR3 is TGTGCCACCAGCAGAAGAGGGGTACCTGGGGCCAACGTCCTGACTTTC. The genes are TRBV15 and TRBJ2-6, with D tentatively TRBD1 or TRBD2 (5 bases each). V dropped 2 bases and J dropped 2 bases, with 10 bases sitting between them. The CDR3 is 16 amino acids. The germline V gene encodes CDR1 LNHNV and CDR2 YYDKDF (reference sequence). Together with reference TRBV15 and TRBJ2-6, the CDR3 gives the full variable domain: DAMVIQNPRYQVTQFGKPVTLSCSQTLNHNVMYWYQQKSSQAPKLLFHYYDKDFNNEADTPDNFQSRRPNTSFCFLDIRSPGLGDTAMYLCATSRRGVPGANVLTFGAGSRLTVL.